This paragraph covers one T cell receptor (beta chain) sequence. The data derive from a study of blood T cell repertoires in COVID-19. Turning to the study itself: Samples came from the United States, Italy and Spain, spanning acute and convalescent COVID-19. T cells, B-cell-depleted T cells, or PBMCs provided the cDNA or gDNA that served as material.

Generated by immunoSEQ multiplex PCR, the TCRdb table keeps only in-frame clones and is missing some. Among some 180,000 clones, approximately 90% were seen once, and the ten largest hold almost 5%. Those enrolled in Seattle joined during active infection and were followed longitudinally afterward. Germline CDR1 reads SGHVS; CDR2 reads FQNEAQ. The CDR3 runs to 17 residues. V lost 4 bases and J 6 bases, leaving 22 bases between the germline ends. The TCR comes from a man between 18 and 35 years old with COVID-19, enrolled during active disease. The chain has TRBV7-8 and TRBJ2-1; a weak D match, TRBD2 (5 bases). Sequenced input: peripheral blood. CDR3 nucleotides: TGTGCCAGCAGCTCCCTTCCCTATCGGACTGGCGGCAATGAGCAGTTCTTC. Its translation: CASSSLPYRTGGNEQFF.